Shown below are 10 T cell receptor beta chains from a single sample sequenced in a study of blood T cell repertoires in COVID-19. Measured with immunoSEQ multiplex PCR; TCRdb has only the in-frame clones, and not every one. This sample has 100,000 to 150,000 clones, with over 75% found just once. The sequenced sample was peripheral blood. The source of these receptors is a woman of 80 years or more with acute or convalescent COVID-19.

The gene calls are TRBV18 and TRBJ2-5, with TRBD1 matching 8 bases. CDR3 length equals 15 residues. CDR1 and CDR2 from the germline V gene are KGHSH and LQKENI. V lost 2 bases and J lost 6; bases outside the gene matches: 8. The CDR3 spells CASSPGTGRGQTQYF. CDR3 nucleotides: TGTGCCAGCTCACCAGGGACAGGCCGCGGACAGACCCAGTACTTC. The whole variable domain, remainder taken from reference TRBV18 and TRBJ2-5, is NAGVMQNPRHLVRRRGQEARLRCSPMKGHSHVYWYRQLPEEGLKFMVYLQKENIIDESGMPKERFSAEFPKEGPSILRIQQVVRGDSAAYFCASSPGTGRGQTQYFGPGTRLLVL.

The chain uses TRBV30 and TRBJ1-1, with TRBD1 matching over 7 bases. V lost 0 bases, J lost 0 bases, and 7 bases stayed unmatched. Germline CDR1 is GTSNPN and CDR2 is SVGIG (reference sequence). CDR3 length equals 16 residues. In DNA, the CDR3 is TGTGCCTGGAGTGTACAGGGGAACTACATGAACACTGAAGCTTTCTTT. Residues: CAWSVQGNYMNTEAFF.

The chain links TRBV19 to TRBJ1-1, with D unresolved. The V gene's germline CDR1 is LNHDA and CDR2 SQIVND (reference sequence). Trimming left V 10 bases short and J 1 base short, with 13 bases between. This CDR3 is 13 amino acids long. CDR3 residues: CATRLGRNTEAFF. Written as DNA, the CDR3 is TGTGCCACCAGGCTCGGTAGGAACACTGAAGCTTTCTTT. The whole variable domain, remainder taken from reference TRBV19 and TRBJ1-1, is DGGITQSPKYLFRKEGQNVTLSCEQNLNHDAMYWYRQDPGQGLRLIYYSQIVNDFQKGDIAEGYSVSREKKESFPLTVTSAQKNPTAFYLCATRLGRNTEAFFGQGTRLTVV.

In nucleotides, the CDR3 is TGTGCCAGCAGCTTGGGACAGGTGATTAGCAATCAGCCCCAGCATTTT. Its translation: CASSLGQVISNQPQHF. The rearrangement uses TRBV7-8 and TRBJ1-5, with 8 bases aligning to TRBD1. Germline loops: CDR1 SGHVS, CDR2 FQNEAQ. With 3 bases clipped from V and 0 bases from J, the junction kept 4 bases outside the gene matches. This CDR3 is built from 16 residues. Using reference TRBV7-8 and TRBJ1-5 for the parts outside the CDR3, the full variable domain is GAGVSQSPRYKVAKRGQDVALRCDPISGHVSLFWYQQALGQGPEFLTYFQNEAQLDKSGLPSDRFFAERPEGSVSTLKIQRTQQEDSAVYLCASSLGQVISNQPQHFGDGTRLSIL.

V and J are TRBV28 and TRBJ1-3, with unresolved D. V lost 4 bases and J lost 0, with 16 bases in between. Germline lookup yields CDR1 MDHEN and CDR2 SYDVKM. The CDR3 is 17 amino acids. Here the CDR3 DNA reads TGTGCCAGCAGTTCGCTCTCCGGTAAAAGCTCTGGAAACACCATATATTTT. Translation gives CASSSLSGKSSGNTIYF.

The rearrangement uses TRBV4-2 and TRBJ2-3; the D is unclear. Germline CDR1 reads LGHNA; CDR2 reads YNFKEQ. V was clipped by 1 base and J by 0 bases, with 17 bases between them. This CDR3 region has 18 residues. The CDR3 DNA sequence: TGTGCCAGCAGCCAAGCCGGGTCTTTCGTAGCTAGCACAGATACGCAGTATTTT. Its translation: CASSQAGSFVASTDTQYF.

This chain joins TRBV4-2 and TRBJ2-5, with a weak D call TRBD1 (5 bases). The germline V and J ends were trimmed by 1 base and 2 bases, with 11 bases remaining between them. CDR1 and CDR2 (germline): LGHNA, YNFKEQ. This CDR3 spans 15 amino acids. DNA of the CDR3: TGTGCCAGCAGCCAAGGCGACAGTGGACAAGAGACCCAGTACTTC. Its translation: CASSQGDSGQETQYF.

Here the CDR3 DNA reads TGCGCCAGCAGCACAGCCGACAGGTTAGCCAAAAACATTCAGTACTTC. It encodes CASSTADRLAKNIQYF. This rearrangement joins TRBV4-1 to TRBJ2-4; perhaps TRBD1 as D (6 bases). The germline gives CDR1 MGHRA, CDR2 YSYEKL. Trimming stripped 5 bases from V and 0 bases from J, with 14 bases between. The CDR3 length is 16 residues.

This chain uses TRBV2 with TRBJ2-5; 7 bases match TRBD1. CDR1 is SNHLY, CDR2 FYNNEI, per germline. V shed 7 bases and J 0 bases; nucleotides not matched to a gene: 5. This CDR3 is 14 amino acids long. The CDR3 region has the DNA TGTGCCAGCATCGGGACAGTGTACCAAGAGACCCAGTACTTC. Protein: CASIGTVYQETQYF.

This clone appeared a few times. The V gene is TRBV11-2, the J gene TRBJ1-3; 9 nucleotides align to TRBD1. Trimming at V came to 5 bases and at J to 9 bases, leaving 8 bases not matched to a gene. CDR1 is SGHAT, CDR2 FQNNGV, per germline. The CDR3 totals 14 residues. CDR3 DNA sequence: TGTGCCAGCAGCCCCCTCACAGGGGGCAGCACCATATATTTT. It translates to CASSPLTGGSTIYF.